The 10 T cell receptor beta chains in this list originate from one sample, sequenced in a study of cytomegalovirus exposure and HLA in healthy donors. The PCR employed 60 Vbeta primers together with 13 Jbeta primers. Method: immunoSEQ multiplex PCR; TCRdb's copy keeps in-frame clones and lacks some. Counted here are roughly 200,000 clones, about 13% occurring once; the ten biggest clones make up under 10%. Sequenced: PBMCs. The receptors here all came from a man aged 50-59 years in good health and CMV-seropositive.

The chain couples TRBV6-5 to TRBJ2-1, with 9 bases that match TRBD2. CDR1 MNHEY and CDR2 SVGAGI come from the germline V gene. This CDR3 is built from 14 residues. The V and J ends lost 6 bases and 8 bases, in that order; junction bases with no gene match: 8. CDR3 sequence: CASSRLAAVDEQFF. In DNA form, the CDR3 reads TGTGCCAGCAGCCGACTAGCGGCGGTGGATGAGCAGTTCTTC.

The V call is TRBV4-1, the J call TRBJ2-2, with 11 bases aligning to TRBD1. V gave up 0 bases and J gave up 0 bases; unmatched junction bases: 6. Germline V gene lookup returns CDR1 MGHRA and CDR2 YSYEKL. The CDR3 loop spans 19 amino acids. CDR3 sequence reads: CASSQDVRTGGSNTGELFF. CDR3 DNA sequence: TGCGCCAGCAGCCAAGATGTGAGGACAGGGGGCTCGAACACCGGGGAGCTGTTTTTT.

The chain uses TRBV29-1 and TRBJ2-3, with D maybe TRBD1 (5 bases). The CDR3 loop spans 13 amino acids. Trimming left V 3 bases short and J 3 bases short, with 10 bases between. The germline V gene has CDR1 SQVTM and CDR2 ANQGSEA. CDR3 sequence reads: CSVDPKGTDTQYF. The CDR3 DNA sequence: TGCAGCGTTGACCCCAAGGGGACAGATACGCAGTATTTT.

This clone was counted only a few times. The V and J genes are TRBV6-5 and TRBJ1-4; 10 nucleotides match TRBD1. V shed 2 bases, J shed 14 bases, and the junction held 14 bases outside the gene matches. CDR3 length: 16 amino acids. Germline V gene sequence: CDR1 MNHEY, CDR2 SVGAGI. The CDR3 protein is CASSYDFGLGQGGLFF. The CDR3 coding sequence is TGTGCCAGCAGTTACGATTTCGGGCTAGGACAGGGGGGTCTGTTTTTT.

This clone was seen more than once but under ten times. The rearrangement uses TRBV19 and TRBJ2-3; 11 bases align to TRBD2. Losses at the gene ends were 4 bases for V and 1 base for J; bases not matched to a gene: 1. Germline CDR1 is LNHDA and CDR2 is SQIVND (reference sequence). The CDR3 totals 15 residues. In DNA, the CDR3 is TGTGCCAGTAGTACGGGACTAGCGGGCACAGATACGCAGTATTTT. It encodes CASSTGLAGTDTQYF.

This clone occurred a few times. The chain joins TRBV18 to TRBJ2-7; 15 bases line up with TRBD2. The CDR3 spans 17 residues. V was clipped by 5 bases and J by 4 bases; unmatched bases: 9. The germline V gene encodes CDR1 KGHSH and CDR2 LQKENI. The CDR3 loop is CASSSRTSGGAAYEQYF. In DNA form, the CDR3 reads TGTGCCAGCTCATCGAGGACTAGCGGGGGGGCCGCGTACGAGCAGTACTTC.

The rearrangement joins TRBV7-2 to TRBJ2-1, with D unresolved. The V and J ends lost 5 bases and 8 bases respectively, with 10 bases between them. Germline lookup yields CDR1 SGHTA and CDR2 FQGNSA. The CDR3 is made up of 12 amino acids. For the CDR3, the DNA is TGTGCCAGCAGCAATAGAGTCGATGAGCAGTTCTTC. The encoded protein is CASSNRVDEQFF. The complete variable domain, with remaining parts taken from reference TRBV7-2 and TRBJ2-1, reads GAGVSQSPSNKVTEKGKDVELRCDPISGHTALYWYRQSLGQGLEFLIYFQGNSAPDKSGLPSDRFSAERTGGSVSTLTIQRTQQEDSAVYLCASSNRVDEQFFGPGTRLTVL.

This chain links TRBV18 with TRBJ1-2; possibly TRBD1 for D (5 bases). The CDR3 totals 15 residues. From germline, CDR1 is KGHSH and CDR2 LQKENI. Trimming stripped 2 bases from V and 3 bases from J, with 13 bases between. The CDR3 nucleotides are TGTGCCAGCTCACCAAAATCCAGGGATGACTATGGCTACACCTTC. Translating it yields CASSPKSRDDYGYTF.

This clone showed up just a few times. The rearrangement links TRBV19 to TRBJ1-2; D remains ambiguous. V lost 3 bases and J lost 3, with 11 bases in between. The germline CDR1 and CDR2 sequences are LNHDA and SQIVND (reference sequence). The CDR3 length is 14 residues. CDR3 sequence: CASSMNEGYYGYTF. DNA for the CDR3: TGTGCCAGTAGTATGAACGAGGGTTACTATGGCTACACCTTC. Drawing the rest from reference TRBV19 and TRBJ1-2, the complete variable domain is DGGITQSPKYLFRKEGQNVTLSCEQNLNHDAMYWYRQDPGQGLRLIYYSQIVNDFQKGDIAEGYSVSREKKESFPLTVTSAQKNPTAFYLCASSMNEGYYGYTFGSGTRLTVV.

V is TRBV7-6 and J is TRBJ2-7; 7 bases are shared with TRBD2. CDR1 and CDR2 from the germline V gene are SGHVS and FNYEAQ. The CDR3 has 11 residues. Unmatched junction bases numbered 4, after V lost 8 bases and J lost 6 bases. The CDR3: CASWGGGEQYF. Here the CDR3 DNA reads TGTGCCAGCTGGGGGGGTGGCGAGCAGTACTTC. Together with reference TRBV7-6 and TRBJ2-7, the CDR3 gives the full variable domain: GAGVSQSPRYKVTKRGQDVALRCDPISGHVSLYWYRQALGQGPEFLTYFNYEAQQDKSGLPNDRFSAERPEGSISTLTIQRTEQRDSAMYRCASWGGGEQYFGPGTRLTVT.